Reported below is one T cell receptor beta chain. Using immunoSEQ multiplex PCR, the repertoire was profiled, and TCRdb retains in-frame clones only, with some absent. The sample lists around 130,000 clones, approximately 90% occurring once. Looked up from germline, CDR1 is MNHNY and CDR2 is SVGAGI (reference sequence). Trimming pared 7 bases from V and 1 base from J, leaving 14 bases between. CDR3 length: 15 amino acids. These data come from a study of control samples from healthy donors and cancer patients. The chain couples TRBV6-6 to TRBJ2-1, with a possible D match to TRBD2 (6 bases). What was sequenced was blood. This sequence was found in a man aged 18 to 29 in good health. The CDR3 spells CASTLEGSSYNEQFF. CDR3 in DNA: TGTGCCAGCACCCTGGAGGGGAGTTCCTACAATGAGCAGTTCTTC.